What follows are 19 T cell receptor beta chains derived from one specimen sequenced in a study of identical twins. TCRdb re-derived calls from the 5' RACE reads in MiXCR, one entry per CDR3 protein. The sample contains approximately 190,000 distinct CDR3 sequences, roughly 15% of which appear only once. These data were also reused for a study on T cells expressing NK-cell markers.

What was sequenced was CD8+ T cells sorted from blood. The source of these receptors is a woman aged 18-29 years in good health.

The rearrangement uses TRBV3-1 and TRBJ2-7, with 9 bases identical to TRBD2. CDR3 size: 16 residues. V shed 3 bases and J 0 bases; nucleotides not matched to a gene: 6. Germline CDR1 and CDR2: LGHDT and YNNKEL (reference sequence). CDR3 nucleotide sequence: TGTGCCAGCAGCCACGGATCTAGCGGGATCTCCTACGAGCAGTACTTC. It is translated as CASSHGSSGISYEQYF.

The rearrangement joins TRBV4-3 to TRBJ2-1; 12 positions agree with TRBD1. CDR3 size: 15 residues. Germline CDR1 is LGHNA and CDR2 is YSLEER. The V segment lost 4 bases and the J segment 8 bases; nucleotides outside the gene matches: 6. The CDR3: CASSPPGQGADEQFF. The CDR3 region has the DNA TGCGCCAGCAGCCCGCCGGGACAGGGGGCCGATGAGCAGTTCTTC.

This clonotype was found a few times. The chain joins TRBV3-1 to TRBJ2-7; D tentatively reads TRBD1 or TRBD2 (5 bases each). The V gene's germline CDR1 is LGHDT and CDR2 YNNKEL (reference sequence). The CDR3 extends over 17 amino acids. Trimming pared 0 bases from V and 1 base from J, leaving 16 bases between. The CDR3 protein is CASSQEGRGVFSYEQYF. The CDR3, as DNA: TGTGCCAGCAGCCAAGAGGGACGAGGGGTGTTTTCCTACGAGCAGTACTTC.

The chain employs TRBV27 and TRBJ2-1; 10 bases are shared with TRBD2. The trim removed 2 bases at V and 7 bases at J, leaving 5 bases unmatched. CDR1 and CDR2 from the germline V gene are MNHEY and SMNVEV (reference sequence). This CDR3 is built from 15 residues. CDR3 coding DNA: TGTGCCAGCAGTTTAAACCCTAGCGGGGGTAATGAGCAGTTCTTC. It yields the protein CASSLNPSGGNEQFF.

This clonotype was observed a handful of times. The J gene is TRBJ1-1, the V gene TRBV11-2, with D tentatively TRBD1 (5 bases). Trimming shortened V by 3 bases and J by 2 bases, and 16 bases separated the two germline ends. The CDR3 contains 16 residues. CDR1 SGHAT and CDR2 FQNNGV come from the germline V gene. The CDR3 here is CASSFPFDRLNTEAFF. The CDR3 nucleotides are TGTGCCAGCAGCTTCCCTTTTGACAGATTAAACACTGAAGCTTTCTTT.

V gene TRBV12-3 or TRBV12-4 combines with J gene TRBJ2-1, with 10 nucleotides matching TRBD2. V lost 4 bases, J lost 5 bases, and 8 bases stayed unmatched. This CDR3 has 16 residues. The CDR3 coding sequence is TGTGCCAGCAGTTGGGCAGCGGGAGGGCCCCACAATGAGCAGTTCTTC. This codes for CASSWAAGGPHNEQFF.

In this sample, this clonotype turned up a few times. The rearrangement uses TRBV29-1 and TRBJ2-2; D not certain. V gave up 4 bases and J gave up 5 bases, with 8 bases separating them. The CDR3 is made up of 12 amino acids. CDR1 SQVTM and CDR2 ANQGSEA come from the germline V gene. The chain's CDR3 is CSVVSWTGELFF. CDR3 sequence (DNA): TGCAGCGTTGTATCCTGGACCGGGGAGCTGTTTTTT.

This clonotype was counted between two and nine times. The chain combines TRBV20-1 with TRBJ2-1; 11 bases line up with TRBD2. This CDR3 has 13 amino acids. The germline CDR1 and CDR2 sequences are DFQATT and SNEGSKA (reference sequence). V shed 7 bases and J 5 bases; nucleotides not matched to a gene: 4. As DNA, the CDR3 is TGCAGTGTCCCGACTAGCGGGGACAATGAGCAGTTCTTC. It is translated as CSVPTSGDNEQFF.

This chain links TRBV7-9 with TRBJ2-5, with 9 bases that match TRBD2. Trimming took 2 bases from V and 5 from J; bases not matched to a gene: 12. The CDR3 is 17 amino acids. Germline V CDR1 and CDR2: SEHNR, FQNEAQ (reference sequence). The CDR3 spells CASSLRLIAGVVETQYF. The CDR3 nucleotides are TGTGCCAGCAGCTTAAGGCTAATAGCGGGAGTAGTGGAGACCCAGTACTTC.

For this clonotype: This may come from a read error, since a much larger clone is one base off. The rearrangement joins TRBV24-1 to TRBJ2-1, with TRBD2 matching 9 bases. The germline gives CDR1 KGHDR, CDR2 SFDVKD. CDR3 length: 13 residues. CDR3 DNA: TGTGACACCAGTGAGCGGACTAGCGATGAGCAGTTCTTC. It yields the protein CDTSERTSDEQFF.

The chain recombines TRBV4-3 with TRBJ2-6; no firm D call. Germline assignment: CDR1 LGHNA and CDR2 YSLEER. The CDR3 covers 16 residues. Trimming stripped 1 base from V and 0 bases from J, with 7 bases between. In DNA form, the CDR3 reads TGCGCCAGCAGCCAAGGTGTGAACTCTGGGGCCAACGTCCTGACTTTC. Its protein is CASSQGVNSGANVLTF.

This clonotype was counted ten times or more. V gene TRBV12-3 or TRBV12-4 combines with J gene TRBJ2-7; D unresolved. The CDR3 sequence is 11 residues long. Trimming stripped 5 bases from V and 5 bases from J, with 7 bases between. CDR3 sequence reads: CASSPNHEQYF. CDR3 nucleotide sequence: TGTGCCAGCAGTCCAAACCACGAGCAGTACTTC.

The rearrangement uses TRBV7-3 and TRBJ2-3; D might be TRBD2 (6 bases). Germline V gene lookup returns CDR1 SGHTA and CDR2 FQGTGA. Trimming stripped 5 bases from V and 2 bases from J, with 14 bases between. The CDR3 is 15 residues long. Here the CDR3 DNA reads TGTGCCAGCAGCCAGGTTGGCGGGGTCACAGATACGCAGTATTTT. Its translation: CASSQVGGVTDTQYF.

This clonotype came up a few times. The chain links TRBV2 to TRBJ2-3, with 8 bases aligning to TRBD2. The CDR3 totals 17 residues. The V and J ends lost 7 bases and 0 bases, in that order; junction bases with no gene match: 12. Germline lookup yields CDR1 SNHLY and CDR2 FYNNEI. The CDR3 loop reads CASTLAGGGSSTDTQYF. CDR3 DNA sequence: TGTGCCAGCACCCTCGCTGGCGGGGGGTCTAGCACAGATACGCAGTATTTT. The full variable domain, with the rest looked up from reference TRBV2 and TRBJ2-3, is EPEVTQTPSHQVTQMGQEVILRCVPISNHLYFYWYRQILGQKVEFLVSFYNNEISEKSEIFDDQFSVERPDGSNFTLKIRSTKLEDSAMYFCASTLAGGGSSTDTQYFGPGTRLTVL.

This chain connects TRBV19 to TRBJ2-7, with 7 nucleotides matching TRBD1. This CDR3 region has 14 residues. V trimming: 6 bases; J trimming: 3 bases; junction bases outside the gene matches: 8. Germline V lookup: CDR1 LNHDA, CDR2 SQIVND (reference sequence). The DNA of the CDR3 is TGTGCCAGTAGCTATCCGGGACAGAACTACGAGCAGTACTTC. Protein: CASSYPGQNYEQYF.

J is TRBJ2-1 and V is TRBV4-1; D not resolved. The CDR3 sequence is 13 residues long. Trimming stripped 4 bases from V and 5 bases from J, with 9 bases between. The V gene's germline CDR1 is MGHRA and CDR2 YSYEKL. As DNA, the CDR3 is TGCGCCAGCAGCCCCAACCTTGACAATGAGCAGTTCTTC. Its protein is CASSPNLDNEQFF.

The rearrangement uses TRBV9 and TRBJ1-1; 9 bases map to TRBD1. Germline V gene sequence: CDR1 SGDLS, CDR2 YYNGEE. V lost 3 bases to trimming and J lost 1 base; unmatched junction nucleotides: 4. CDR3 length equals 15 residues. The CDR3 sequence: CASSGQTGGNTEAFF. The DNA of the CDR3 is TGTGCCAGCAGCGGACAGACAGGGGGGAACACTGAAGCTTTCTTT.

This clonotype has a handful of counts. The chain recombines TRBV2 with TRBJ2-1; D remains unclear. The CDR3 runs 12 residues. The germline CDR1 and CDR2 sequences are SNHLY and FYNNEI. The V end was cut by 10 bases, the J end by 6 bases, with 13 bases between. CDR3 nucleotide sequence: TGTGCCATCCCATGGTCCGTCAATGAGCAGTTCTTC. Amino acid sequence: CAIPWSVNEQFF.

This sequence joins TRBV28 and TRBJ2-7; D may be TRBD1 (6 bases). CDR1 and CDR2 (germline): MDHEN, SYDVKM. V dropped 7 bases and J dropped 5 bases, with 24 bases sitting between them. CDR3 length: 16 residues. CDR3 bases: TGTGCCAGCATTTCCGTGGACAGAACTTTAAGCCACGAGCAGTACTTC. Protein sequence: CASISVDRTLSHEQYF. Combining the CDR3 with reference TRBV28 and TRBJ2-7 gives the whole variable domain DVKVTQSSRYLVKRTGEKVFLECVQDMDHENMFWYRQDPGLGLRLIYFSYDVKMKEKGDIPEGYSVSREKKERFSLILESASTNQTSMYLCASISVDRTLSHEQYFGPGTRLTVT.